The rows below give T cell receptor beta chains drawn from one sample of a study of blood T cell repertoires in COVID-19. The table came from immunoSEQ multiplex PCR; TCRdb's copy has only in-frame clones and leaves some out. The sample records 55,000 to 80,000 clones, 70% to 85% being singletons. Sequenced: peripheral blood. The origin of the receptors is a woman aged 70-85 years with acute or convalescent COVID-19. The CDR3 runs from the conserved cysteine through the conserved F or W. A D gene is named only where the DNA matches it firmly. Not all rows give a size; the values are once, few, many and, for expanded clones, a class.

v_gene	abundance	j_gene	d_gene	CDR3nt	CDR3aa
TRBV30	.	TRBJ1-1	.	TGTGCCTGGAGTGTGGCGGGCAACACTGAAGCTTTCTTT	CAWSVAGNTEAFF
TRBV9	once	TRBJ1-5	TRBD1	TGTGCCAGCAGCGCACAGGGGCTTATGTGGCCCCAGCATTTT	CASSAQGLMWPQHF
TRBV7-2	.	TRBJ1-2	TRBD1	TGTGCCAGCAGCTTACAAGGGACAGGGTATAACTATGGCTACACCTTC	CASSLQGTGYNYGYTF
TRBV6-1	.	TRBJ1-2	.	TGTGCCAGCAGTGAAGTGAGAGATGGCTACACCTTC	CASSEVRDGYTF
TRBV20-1	.	TRBJ2-5	.	TGCAGTGCTAGTCTGTCTGTCGGGGAGACCCAGTACTTC	CSASLSVGETQYF
TRBV20-1	few	TRBJ2-7	TRBD1	TGCAGTGCCGACAGGGCCTACGAGCAGTACTTC	CSADRAYEQYF
TRBV6-5	.	TRBJ1-6	TRBD1	TGTGCCAGCAGGCCCGCCGGGACAGTAAATTCACCCCTCCACTTT	CASRPAGTVNSPLHF
TRBV6-2/TRBV6-3	medium-sized	TRBJ1-2	.	TGTGCCAGCAGTCCACCGCCACGGCCGGAGGGCTACACCTTC	CASSPPPRPEGYTF
TRBV7-9	.	TRBJ1-6	TRBD1	TGTGCCAGCAGCTTAGGGACAGGGGATTCACCCCTCCACTTT	CASSLGTGDSPLHF
TRBV7-3	.	TRBJ2-2	TRBD2	TGTGCCAGCAGCCCCGGACTAGCGGGAGCCACCGGGGAGCTGTTTTTT	CASSPGLAGATGELFF
TRBV29-1	.	TRBJ2-5	TRBD2	TGCAGCGTTGAGCGCAGGGGCACTAGCGGGGGAGGGGAGACCCAGTACTTC	CSVERRGTSGGGETQYF
TRBV9	.	TRBJ2-7	.	TGTGCCAGCAGCCCAGATACCTACGAGCAGTACTTC	CASSPDTYEQYF
TRBV5-1	.	TRBJ2-2	.	TGCGCCAGCAGCTTGGACACCGCGAACACCGGGGAGCTGTTTTTT	CASSLDTANTGELFF
TRBV11-3	.	TRBJ2-7	.	TGTGCCAGCAGCGCTAGGGCCGGAGGAGAGCAGTACTTC	CASSARAGGEQYF
TRBV6-6	.	TRBJ1-5	.	TGTGCCAGCAGTTTAACGGTCGATCAGCCCCAGCATTTT	CASSLTVDQPQHF
TRBV5-1	.	TRBJ2-3	TRBD1	TGCGCCAGCAGCTTGGATGGGACAGGAACAGATACGCAGTATTTT	CASSLDGTGTDTQYF
TRBV6-5	.	TRBJ2-7	.	TGTGCCAGCAGCCCGGGACACAAACAGTACGAGCAGTACTTC	CASSPGHKQYEQYF
TRBV6-1	.	TRBJ2-1	TRBD2	TGTGCCAGCAGTGGTACTAGCGGGAGGGCCTCAAGCTCCTACAATGAGCAGTTCTTC	CASSGTSGRASSSYNEQFF
TRBV6-5	.	TRBJ1-6	.	TGTGCCAGCAGTTACTCACGACAGGCAGAGCCCCTCCACTTT	CASSYSRQAEPLHF
TRBV5-1	few	TRBJ1-2	.	TGCGCCAGCAGGGACATGGGGGCTTGGAACTATGGCTACACCTTC	CASRDMGAWNYGYTF
TRBV27	.	TRBJ1-6	TRBD1	TGTGCCAGCAGTTTACAGCTCAGGGGGACGAATAATTCACCCCTCCACTTT	CASSLQLRGTNNSPLHF
TRBV27	.	TRBJ2-2	.	TGTGCCAGCAGTCTCACCACCAGGGGCACCGGGGAGCTGTTTTTT	CASSLTTRGTGELFF
TRBV7-9	.	TRBJ2-1	TRBD2	TGTGCCAGCAGCTTACCTAGCGGCTCCTACAATGAGCAGTTCTTC	CASSLPSGSYNEQFF
TRBV27	.	TRBJ2-2	.	TGTGCCGCCCGGCAGGGGGGTACCGGGGAGCTGTTTTTT	CAARQGGTGELFF
TRBV7-2	.	TRBJ2-7	TRBD2	TGTGCCAGCAGCTTCCCGGGGGGGCGCTACGAGCAGTACTTC	CASSFPGGRYEQYF
TRBV10-3	.	TRBJ1-6	.	TGTGCCATCACCAGTCAGGGCGCGGGAAATTCACCCCTCCACTTT	CAITSQGAGNSPLHF
TRBV5-5	.	TRBJ1-5	.	TGTGCCAGCAGCTCGGGGATCAATCAGCCCCAGCATTTT	CASSSGINQPQHF
TRBV30	.	TRBJ1-3	TRBD1	TGTGCCTGGAGCAGGGGGACTGGAAACACCATATATTTT	CAWSRGTGNTIYF
TRBV19	.	TRBJ2-7	TRBD1	TGTGCCAGTAGTATAAGCGAGACAGGGCTCGACGAGCAGTACTTC	CASSISETGLDEQYF